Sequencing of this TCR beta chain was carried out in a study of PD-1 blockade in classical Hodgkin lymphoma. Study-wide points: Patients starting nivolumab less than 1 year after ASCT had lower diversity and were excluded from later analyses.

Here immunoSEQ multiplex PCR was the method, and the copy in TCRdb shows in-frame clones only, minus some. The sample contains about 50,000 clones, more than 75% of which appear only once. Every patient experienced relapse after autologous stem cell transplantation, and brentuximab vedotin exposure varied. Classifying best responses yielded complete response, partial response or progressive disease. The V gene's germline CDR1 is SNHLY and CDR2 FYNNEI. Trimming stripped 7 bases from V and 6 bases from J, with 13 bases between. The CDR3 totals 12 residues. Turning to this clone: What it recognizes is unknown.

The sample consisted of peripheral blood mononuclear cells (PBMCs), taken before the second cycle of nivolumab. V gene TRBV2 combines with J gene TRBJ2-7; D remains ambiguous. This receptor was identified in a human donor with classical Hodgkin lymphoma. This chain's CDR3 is CASNRYSGEQYF. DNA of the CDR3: TGTGCCAGCAACCGATATTCAGGCGAGCAGTACTTC.